This T cell receptor beta chain was sequenced in a study of blood T cell repertoires in COVID-19. Authors' analysis steps: By means of reference gene primer amplification, nucleated cell counts were estimated. Produced via immunoSEQ multiplex PCR; TCRdb's table is partial and in-frame only. V, J and clone size are taken as reported in that table, and D and trimming were inferred from the DNA itself. Seen here are more than 150,000 clones, 80% to 90% observed once, and the top ten hold around 0.88%. CDR1 is SGHRS and CDR2 is YFSETQ in the germline V gene. V lost 0 bases to trimming and J lost 8 bases, with 6 bases between them. The CDR3 runs 12 residues.

The rearrangement joins TRBV5-1 to TRBJ2-1; the D gene is possibly TRBD2 (5 bases). The receptor comes from a woman aged 18-35 years who had recovered from COVID-19. The sample taken for sequencing was peripheral blood. CDR3 nucleotides: TGCGCCAGCAGCTTGGGGGGAGATGAGCAGTTCTTC. This gives the protein CASSLGGDEQFF.